The present T cell receptor (beta chain) was sequenced within a study of blood T cell repertoires in COVID-19. About the study: Samples representing acute and convalescent COVID-19 were sourced from the United States, Italy and Spain. In each case, the material was cDNA or gDNA derived from T cells, B-cell-depleted T cells, or PBMCs.

Original handling: Reference gene primer amplification gave nucleated cell count estimates. Assay used: immunoSEQ multiplex PCR; TCRdb lists only in-frame clones, some missing. V, J and clone size are those of that table, while D and trimming were read from the DNA. The sample contains about 9,000 clones, around 84% of which appear only once. Sequenced material: peripheral blood. The TCR sequence derives from a human donor in a cohort sampled during active COVID-19.

The CDR3 nucleotides are TGTGCCAGCTCAGTGACAGGGGATAATTCACCCCTCCACTTT. The encoded protein is CASSVTGDNSPLHF. The chain uses TRBV18 and TRBJ1-6; 8 nucleotides align to TRBD1. The CDR3 has 14 amino acids. Trimming removed 5 bases from V and 5 bases from J; junction bases left unmatched: 2. From germline, CDR1 is KGHSH and CDR2 LQKENI.